Listed below are T cell receptor beta chains from one sample, sequenced in a study of OX40 agonist ivuxolimab in advanced cancers. The method was immunoSEQ multiplex PCR; TCRdb's version includes in-frame clones alone and lacks a portion of them. The sample has some 64,000 clones, about nine tenths seen once. Sequences were derived from CD4+ or CD8+ T cells sorted from blood, sampled in a trial of the OX40 agonist ivuxolimab. The source of these receptors is an adult with an advanced solid tumor such as melanoma, head and neck, liver or kidney cancer. Each CDR3 is given with its conserved first and last residue. A D gene is named only where the DNA matches it firmly. Clone size is shown for a subset of rows, as once, few, many or a class of expanded clone.

>TRBV2|.|TRBD2|TRBJ2-2
CASSELTSGGELFF
TGTGCCAGCAGTGAATTAACTAGCGGCGGGGAGCTGTTTTTT
>TRBV15|once|TRBD1|TRBJ2-1
CATSGTGLRSYNEQFF
TGTGCCACCAGCGGGACAGGCCTTCGCTCCTACAATGAGCAGTTCTTC
>TRBV19|once|TRBD2|TRBJ2-1
CASKNPLAGVDRNEQFF
TGTGCCAGTAAAAACCCCCTAGCGGGAGTGGATAGGAATGAGCAGTTCTTC
>TRBV6-5|.|.|TRBJ2-4
CASSFSRAYGQDIQYF
TGTGCCAGCAGTTTTTCTCGCGCCTACGGCCAGGACATTCAGTACTTC
>TRBV9|.|TRBD2|TRBJ2-1
CASAVAGVGNEQFF
TGTGCCAGCGCAGTAGCGGGAGTCGGGAATGAGCAGTTCTTC
>TRBV7-6|.|.|TRBJ1-5
CASSLGIYQPQHF
TGTGCCAGCAGCCTGGGGATCTATCAGCCCCAGCATTTT
>TRBV5-5|.|.|TRBJ2-3
CASSRGGGTDTQYF
TGTGCCAGCAGCCGCGGTGGGGGGACAGATACGCAGTATTTT
>TRBV9|.|TRBD2|TRBJ2-1
CASSVGLAGYNEQFF
TGTGCCAGCAGCGTAGGACTAGCGGGCTACAATGAGCAGTTCTTC
>TRBV20-1|.|.|TRBJ1-2
CSAEGWYGYTF
TGCAGTGCAGAGGGTTGGTATGGCTACACCTTC
>TRBV30|.|TRBD2|TRBJ2-1
CAWSVGSGIDEQFF
TGTGCCTGGAGTGTCGGTAGCGGGATAGATGAGCAGTTCTTC
>TRBV28|.|TRBD2|TRBJ2-1
CASSPLAGGNEQFF
TGTGCCAGCAGTCCTCTAGCGGGAGGCAATGAGCAGTTCTTC
>TRBV2|.|.|TRBJ1-1
CASSEGPGLTWSGTEAFF
TGTGCCAGCAGTGAAGGCCCGGGACTAACCTGGAGCGGCACTGAAGCTTTCTTT
>TRBV18|.|.|TRBJ2-1
CASSPLLRNYNEQFF
TGTGCCAGCTCACCACTACTTAGGAATTACAATGAGCAGTTCTTC
>TRBV18|.|.|TRBJ1-5
CASSSTEFRSNQPQHF
TGTGCCAGCTCATCTACAGAATTTAGGAGCAATCAGCCCCAGCATTTT
>TRBV13|.|TRBD2|TRBJ2-7
CASSEGLAGELVSYEQYF
TGTGCCAGCAGCGAGGGACTAGCGGGGGAATTGGTGTCCTACGAGCAGTACTTC
>TRBV19|.|.|TRBJ2-2
CASLRGPNTGELFF
TGTGCCAGCCTCAGAGGCCCGAACACCGGGGAGCTGTTTTTT
>TRBV25-1|.|.|TRBJ2-3
CASGEYLHTQYF
TGTGCCAGCGGAGAGTACCTGCATACGCAGTATTTT
>TRBV27|once|TRBD2|TRBJ2-1
CASSFSSGVIEGEQFF
TGTGCCAGCAGTTTTTCGAGCGGGGTCATAGAGGGTGAGCAGTTCTTC
>TRBV4-1|.|.|TRBJ2-7
CASSVLVGVYEQYF
TGCGCCAGCAGTGTCCTGGTGGGGGTGTACGAGCAGTACTTC
>TRBV28|.|.|TRBJ2-7
CASSLWSYEQYF
TGTGCCAGCAGTTTATGGTCCTACGAGCAGTACTTC
>TRBV19|.|.|TRBJ1-1
CASSIGTNTEAFF
TGTGCCAGTAGTATTGGGACGAACACTGAAGCTTTCTTT
>TRBV6-5|once|.|TRBJ2-5
CASSLMRGETQYF
TGTGCCAGCAGCCTAATGAGAGGGGAGACCCAGTACTTC
>TRBV12-5|.|.|TRBJ1-2
CASGLGQPYGYTF
TGTGCTAGTGGTTTGGGGCAGCCCTATGGCTACACCTTC
>TRBV6-5|.|.|TRBJ2-7
CASSSLAGTAGEQYF
TGTGCCAGCAGCTCTTTGGCCGGGACTGCCGGGGAGCAGTACTTC
>TRBV9|.|.|TRBJ2-1
CASSVETIYNEQFF
TGTGCCAGCAGCGTAGAGACTATTTACAATGAGCAGTTCTTC
>TRBV30|.|.|TRBJ1-1
CAWGRNTEAFF
TGTGCCTGGGGCCGAAACACTGAAGCTTTCTTT
>TRBV29-1|.|.|TRBJ2-3
CSSFTDTQYF
TGCAGCTCATTCACAGATACGCAGTATTTT
>TRBV28|.|TRBD1|TRBJ1-5
CASSRGQGHQPQHF
TGTGCCAGCAGCCGAGGACAGGGCCACCAGCCCCAGCATTTT
>TRBV27|.|.|TRBJ1-6
CASSFGGFSPLHF
TGTGCCAGCAGTTTTGGGGGGTTTTCACCCCTCCACTTT
>TRBV9|.|.|TRBJ1-2
CASSVASENYGYTF
TGTGCCAGCAGCGTAGCGTCAGAGAACTATGGCTACACCTTC
>TRBV28|.|.|TRBJ2-1
CASSTTDFRSYNEQFF
TGTGCCAGCAGTACCACGGACTTCAGGAGTTACAATGAGCAGTTCTTC
>TRBV29-1|.|.|TRBJ1-2
CSVEADSLYGYTF
TGCAGCGTTGAGGCCGACAGCTTATATGGCTACACCTTC
>TRBV7-6|.|.|TRBJ2-1
CASSSPGREQFF
TGTGCCAGCAGCTCCCCGGGGCGGGAGCAGTTCTTC
>TRBV5-1|.|TRBD2|TRBJ2-1
CASSILAGGMEQFF
TGCGCCAGCAGCATACTAGCGGGTGGGATGGAGCAGTTCTTC
>TRBV6-5|few|.|TRBJ1-3
CASSSDRPGNTIYF
TGTGCCAGCAGCTCTGACAGGCCTGGAAACACCATATATTTT